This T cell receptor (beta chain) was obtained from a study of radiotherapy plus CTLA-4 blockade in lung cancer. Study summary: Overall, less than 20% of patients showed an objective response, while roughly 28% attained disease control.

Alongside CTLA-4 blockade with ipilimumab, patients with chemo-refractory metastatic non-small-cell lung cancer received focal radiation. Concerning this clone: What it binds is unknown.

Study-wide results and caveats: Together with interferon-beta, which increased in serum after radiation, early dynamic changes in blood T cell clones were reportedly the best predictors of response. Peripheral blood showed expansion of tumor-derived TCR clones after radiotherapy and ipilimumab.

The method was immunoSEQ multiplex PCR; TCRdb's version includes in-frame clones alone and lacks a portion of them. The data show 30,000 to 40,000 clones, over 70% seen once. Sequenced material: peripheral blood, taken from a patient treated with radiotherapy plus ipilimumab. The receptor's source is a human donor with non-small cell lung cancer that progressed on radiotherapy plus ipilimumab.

CDR3 bases: TGCGCCAGCAGCCCCACAGGGTCAATGCATCAGCCCCAGCATTTT. Encoded protein: CASSPTGSMHQPQHF. This chain uses TRBV5-1 with TRBJ1-5; a weak D match, TRBD1 (6 bases). This CDR3 contains 15 residues. Germline V gene lookup returns CDR1 SGHRS and CDR2 YFSETQ. The V end lost 4 bases, the J end lost 5 bases, and 16 bases lay between the germline ends.